This TCR beta chain was recovered during a study of early stage breast cancer tumors. For the study at large: Of 15 to 20 invasive breast tumors, about a dozen were hormone receptor-positive, HER2-negative. Overall study results and limits: Most shared enriched TCRB sequences were commonly generated ones. Tumors had 2.5 to 3-fold higher T cell density and higher clonality than adjacent normal breast tissue.

A note on this clone: Its antigen is unknown.

V was shortened by 0 bases and J by 8 bases, with 20 bases between the two germline ends. The CDR3 runs to 17 residues. Germline V CDR1 and CDR2: SGHNT, YYREEE (reference sequence). TCRdb's table, derived via immunoSEQ multiplex PCR, lists solely in-frame clones and lacks some. The table lists 50,000 to 75,000 clones, about 74% of them singletons. The sequenced sample consisted of blood. The source of this sequence is a person aged 25 to 40 with breast cancer. The chain recombines TRBV5-4 with TRBJ1-4, with D tentatively TRBD1 (5 bases). CDR3 in DNA: TGTGCCAGCAGCTTGGGGGGTCTGGGGACTGAAGGAGAAAAACTGTTTTTT. Amino acids: CASSLGGLGTEGEKLFF.